The present TCR beta chain was sequenced within a study of T cell repertoires in cytomegalovirus infection. On the study more broadly: The study used recently identified HLA-C-restricted and well-studied HLA-B-restricted CMV epitopes. Evidence of both CMV infection and a matching HLA type came from public TCR beta signatures. Study-wide results and limits: There were carriers of CMV plus the relevant HLA, and cumulative public TCR beta family frequency identified them.

CDR3 length: 18 residues. Per germline, CDR1 DFQATT and CDR2 SNEGSKA (reference sequence). Unmatched junction bases numbered 9, after V lost 1 base and J lost 1 base. Only a few counts were recorded for this clonotype. Its matching antigen is unknown. TCRdb re-called the reads through MiXCR, storing one row per CDR3 protein. This sample carries 600,000 to 700,000 distinct CDR3 sequences, roughly a third of them seen once, and the ten largest clones take roughly 20%. This receptor was identified in a human donor in good health (CMV status not recorded). Some clones in this sample may be carry-over from other donors' samples. The sample in question was cultured PBMCs, obtained from culture after CMV antigen stimulation. This rearrangement joins TRBV20-1 to TRBJ1-6; 8 bases map to TRBD1. CDR3 residues: CSARAGTGGVSYNSPLHF. The CDR3 DNA reads TGCAGTGCTAGAGCCGGGACAGGAGGTGTATCCTATAATTCACCCCTCCACTTT.